The subject of this entry is one T cell receptor (beta chain). What it binds is unknown. This entry belongs to a study of early stage breast cancer tumors. Study-wide results and caveats: In 14 of 16 patients, blood comparison separated tumor from normal breast.

The CDR3 sequence is 14 residues long. V lost 6 bases and J lost 0, with 12 bases in between. Germline V lookup: CDR1 SGHRS, CDR2 YFSETQ. Libraries were prepared by immunoSEQ multiplex PCR; TCRdb keeps only in-frame clonotypes and omits some of them. This sample has about 25,000 clones, with over 60% found just once. The chain joins TRBV5-1 to TRBJ1-1; D perhaps matches TRBD1 (6 bases). The sequence was obtained from a person aged 55 to 69 with breast cancer. The sequenced material came from breast tumor tissue. The CDR3 region is CASKRTELNTEAFF. The CDR3 coding sequence is TGCGCCAGCAAGAGGACAGAGTTGAACACTGAAGCTTTCTTT. Based on the CDR3 plus reference TRBV5-1 and TRBJ1-1, the full variable domain is KAGVTQTPRYLIKTRGQQVTLSCSPISGHRSVSWYQQTPGQGLQFLFEYFSETQRNKGNFPGRFSGRQFSNSRSEMNVSTLELGDSALYLCASKRTELNTEAFFGQGTRLTVV.